Each of the 2 T cell receptor beta chains below was sequenced from the same sample in a study of shared clonotypes between healthy human individuals. Data came from immunoSEQ multiplex PCR; TCRdb stores just in-frame clones and leaves some out. The sample lists about 2.4 million clones; 93% were seen once. Sequenced input: naive CD4+ T cells from PBMCs. Subset defined: CD45RA+ positively selected. These receptors were taken from a man aged 18 to 29 in good health. Some clones in this sample may be carry-over from other donors' samples.

The rearrangement uses TRBV28 and TRBJ2-3; 13 bases are shared with TRBD2. The ends lost 8 bases at V and 4 bases at J; junction bases unmatched: 15. Germline assignment: CDR1 MDHEN and CDR2 SYDVKM. The CDR3 has 18 residues. The CDR3 DNA follows: TGTGCCAGCTGGGGCAGGCGGACTAGCGGGAGAATCGCAGATACGCAGTATTTT. Translated: CASWGRRTSGRIADTQYF.

The rearrangement links TRBV5-1 to TRBJ2-1; 14 positions agree with TRBD2. The junction had 4 bases not matched to a gene; V was cut back by 6 bases and J by 5 bases. CDR3 length equals 15 residues. Germline CDR1 and CDR2: SGHRS and YFSETQ. CDR3 loop: CASIGTSGSHNEQFF. The CDR3 DNA follows: TGCGCCAGCATAGGGACTAGCGGGAGCCACAATGAGCAGTTCTTC.